These 18 T cell receptor beta chains came from one sample sequenced in a study of brain T cells in children with intractable seizures. Sequencing was performed with immunoSEQ multiplex PCR; in TCRdb, only in-frame clones are kept and a portion is missing. The sample has over 95,000 clones, roughly 92% seen once. The sample consisted of peripheral blood, taken at surgery. The receptors were sampled from a boy in the first two years of life with hemimegalencephaly and intractable seizures.

The chain is built from TRBV6-6 and TRBJ1-5, with TRBD1 identical over 9 bases. This CDR3 has 15 amino acids. CDR1 and CDR2 from the germline V gene are MNHNY and SVGAGI (reference sequence). V shed 6 bases, J shed 4 bases, and the junction held 7 bases outside the gene matches. The chain's CDR3 is CASRNGQGRNQPQHF. The CDR3, as DNA: TGTGCCAGCAGAAACGGACAGGGGCGGAATCAGCCCCAGCATTTT.

CDR3 nucleotides: TGTGCCAGCAGTTTGGGCCTAGCAGTTAAAGAGACCCAGTACTTC. This gives the protein CASSLGLAVKETQYF. The genes are TRBV28 and TRBJ2-5; perhaps TRBD2 as D (5 bases). This CDR3 contains 15 residues. Trimming left V 3 bases short and J 3 bases short, with 14 bases between. The V gene's germline CDR1 is MDHEN and CDR2 SYDVKM.

The V and J genes are TRBV6-2 or TRBV6-3 and TRBJ2-4, with 10 bases that match TRBD1. Germline V gene lookup returns CDR1 MNHEY and CDR2 SVGEGT. The CDR3 spans 15 residues. J was trimmed by 5 bases and V by 2 bases; bases with no gene match: 3. This CDR3 reads CASSYGTGVENIQYF. CDR3 bases: TGTGCCAGCAGTTACGGGACAGGGGTGGAAAACATTCAGTACTTC.

The chain employs TRBV9 and TRBJ2-7; TRBD1 aligns across 8 bases. V gave up 3 bases and J gave up 1 base; unmatched junction bases: 3. The CDR3 sequence is 14 residues long. Germline CDR1 SGDLS, CDR2 YYNGEE. The CDR3 reads CASSARTGSYEQYF. In nucleotides, the CDR3 is TGTGCCAGCAGCGCCAGGACAGGGTCCTACGAGCAGTACTTC.

The chain couples TRBV5-1 to TRBJ2-1, with a weak D call TRBD2 (5 bases). CDR3 length equals 12 residues. Trimming stripped 4 bases from V and 13 bases from J, with 15 bases between. Germline V gene lookup returns CDR1 SGHRS and CDR2 YFSETQ. CDR3: CASSAPGLVQFF. The CDR3 bases are TGCGCCAGCAGCGCCCCGGGATTAGTACAGTTCTTC.

V is TRBV29-1 and J is TRBJ1-1, with D maybe TRBD1 (5 bases). Trimming cost V 4 bases and J 1 base, with 7 bases left between them. The CDR3 runs to 12 residues. Germline values: CDR1 SQVTM, CDR2 ANQGSEA. CDR3 amino acids: CSVGQKNTEAFF. CDR3 coding DNA: TGCAGCGTTGGACAGAAGAACACTGAAGCTTTCTTT. Variable domain in full (rest from reference TRBV29-1 and TRBJ1-1): SAVISQKPSRDICQRGTSLTIQCQVDSQVTMMFWYRQQPGQSLTLIATANQGSEATYESGFVIDKFPISRPNLTFSTLTVSNMSPEDSSIYLCSVGQKNTEAFFGQGTRLTVV.

The gene calls are TRBV12-3 or TRBV12-4 and TRBJ2-1; D call uncertain. V lost 0 bases and J 7 bases, leaving 4 bases between the germline ends. The CDR3 has 12 residues. CDR3 DNA: TGTGCCAGCAGTTTAGCCCCAAATGAGCAGTTCTTC. Protein: CASSLAPNEQFF.

This chain joins TRBV27 and TRBJ1-2; no definite D call. CDR3 size: 17 residues. Trimming took 5 bases from V and 0 from J, leaving 19 bases between them. Germline V gives CDR1 MNHEY, CDR2 SMNVEV (reference sequence). CDR3 in amino acids: CASSPRRLRLTNYGYTF. The DNA of the CDR3 is TGTGCCAGCAGTCCCCGCAGACTCCGATTGACTAACTATGGCTACACCTTC.

The rearrangement joins TRBV2 to TRBJ2-7; 13 bases agree with TRBD2. CDR1 and CDR2 from the germline V gene are SNHLY and FYNNEI. J gave up 7 bases and V 5 bases, and 11 bases lay outside the gene matches. The CDR3 has 16 amino acids. The CDR3 region has the DNA TGTGCCAGCAGTCCGATCGGACTAGCGGGAGTCAGTGAGCAGTACTTC. This translates into CASSPIGLAGVSEQYF.

This clone was seen just once. The CDR3 region is CASSKVGKNTGELFF. The CDR3 DNA reads TGTGCCAGCAGCAAAGTGGGCAAAAACACCGGGGAGCTGTTTTTT. V is TRBV21-1 and J is TRBJ2-2; the table's D call of TRBD1 was not tested on the DNA. TRBV21-1 has pseudogene status. The length of the CDR3 is 15 residues.

This clone is a singleton in its sample. The genes are TRBV19 and TRBJ2-2, with 8 bases matching TRBD1. This CDR3 region has 14 residues. Germline V lookup: CDR1 LNHDA, CDR2 SQIVND (reference sequence). With 8 bases clipped from V and 7 bases from J, the junction kept 9 bases outside the gene matches. As DNA, the CDR3 is TGTGCCAGTGAATACAGGGGGAAGGGCGGGGAGCTGTTTTTT. Translated, it gives CASEYRGKGGELFF.

The V call is TRBV7-2, the J call TRBJ1-1; D unresolved. The CDR3 consists of 13 residues. The ends were cut back, 1 base at V and 4 bases at J, with 7 bases in the middle. Germline CDR1 reads SGHTA; CDR2 reads FQGNSA. CDR3 amino acids: CASSLVGFTEAFF. For the CDR3, the DNA is TGTGCCAGCAGCTTAGTAGGGTTCACTGAAGCTTTCTTT. Looking up the rest from reference TRBV7-2 and TRBJ1-1 gives the full variable domain: GAGVSQSPSNKVTEKGKDVELRCDPISGHTALYWYRQSLGQGLEFLIYFQGNSAPDKSGLPSDRFSAERTGGSVSTLTIQRTQQEDSAVYLCASSLVGFTEAFFGQGTRLTVV.

The chain employs TRBV9 and TRBJ2-1; D assignment may be TRBD1 or TRBD2 (5 bases each). Germline CDR1 SGDLS, CDR2 YYNGEE. This CDR3 is built from 15 residues. The germline V and J ends were trimmed by 0 bases and 4 bases, with 11 bases remaining between them. CDR3 in DNA: TGTGCCAGCAGCGTAGAAGGGACCCTTTACAATGAGCAGTTCTTC. Protein: CASSVEGTLYNEQFF.

The J gene is TRBJ2-5, the V gene TRBV6-6; a weak D match, TRBD2 (5 bases). The V end was cut by 8 bases, the J end by 2 bases, with 9 bases between. This CDR3 comprises 12 residues. Germline values: CDR1 MNHNY, CDR2 SVGAGI (reference sequence). The CDR3 loop reads CASRLNQETQYF. The CDR3 DNA reads TGTGCCAGCCGACTAAATCAAGAGACCCAGTACTTC.

CDR3 region: CSASSGIHEQYF. CDR3 in DNA: TGCAGTGCTAGTAGCGGGATCCACGAGCAGTACTTC. The V gene is TRBV20-1, the J gene TRBJ2-7; 8 bases fit TRBD2. CDR1 is DFQATT and CDR2 is SNEGSKA in the germline V gene (reference sequence). The CDR3 runs 12 residues. J was trimmed by 5 bases and V by 3 bases; bases with no gene match: 3.

The chain has TRBV11-3 and TRBJ2-1; 10 bases match TRBD2. The CDR3 consists of 15 residues. V lost 4 bases, J lost 6 bases, and 6 bases stayed unmatched. From germline, CDR1 is SGHNT and CDR2 YENEEA. CDR3 bases: TGTGCCAGCAGCTATAGCGGGGGGAAGGGCAATGAGCAGTTCTTC. Translated: CASSYSGGKGNEQFF.

This chain connects TRBV27 to TRBJ2-7, with D uncertain. V lost 3 bases and J lost 0, with 15 bases in between. CDR3 length equals 16 residues. CDR1 and CDR2 from the germline V gene are MNHEY and SMNVEV (reference sequence). The CDR3 DNA sequence: TGTGCCAGCAGTTTTACCACTTACGGCGCCTCCTACGAGCAGTACTTC. Translated: CASSFTTYGASYEQYF.

The chain recombines TRBV5-1 with TRBJ2-7; D is possibly TRBD1 or TRBD2 (5 bases each). The CDR3 consists of 14 residues. V shed 4 bases and J shed 0 bases, with 11 bases lying between them. CDR1 is SGHRS, CDR2 YFSETQ, per germline. The CDR3 DNA reads TGCGCCAGCAGCCTCCCGGGGCACTCCTACGAGCAGTACTTC. Its translation: CASSLPGHSYEQYF.